This T cell receptor (beta chain) was sequenced for a study of esophageal squamous cell carcinoma under preoperative chemotherapy. Overall study results and limits: Clonal contraction, more than amplification, hit abundant clones after paclitaxel-nedaplatin. Chemotherapy was followed by significantly higher TCR diversity in peripheral T cells only, not tumor-infiltrating lymphocytes.

Germline-derived CDR1 and CDR2 are MNHNS and SASEGT. This CDR3 comprises 14 residues. A word on this clonotype: The antigen remains undetermined.

Time point denoted: before preoperative PTX-NDP chemotherapy. Before surgery, patients were given preoperative paclitaxel-nedaplatin chemotherapy. TCRdb independently ran MiXCR on the PCR reads; one entry per CDR3 protein. This sample has some 16,000 distinct CDR3 sequences, with over 55% found just once. The V call is TRBV6-1, the J call TRBJ2-1, with 10 bases that match TRBD1. The DNA matches TRBJ2-7 better at its end, which makes the J call doubtful. The clonotype was recovered from a human donor with esophageal squamous cell carcinoma. The donor label of this sample is uncertain. The material was obtained from a patient given preoperative chemotherapy. The CDR3 DNA sequence: TGTGCCGGCCTCGGGGGACAGGGGTTGCGCGAGCAGTACTTC. This encodes CAGLGGQGLREQYF.